Presented here are 2 T cell receptor beta chains from one specimen sequenced in a study of T cell clonotyping in hematopoietic cell transplantation. Clones were sequenced by immunoSEQ multiplex PCR, and TCRdb holds only the in-frame ones, with some missing. The sample yields about 15,000 clones, less than 70% seen once. Sample: PBMCs. All receptors come from a human donor who either received an allogeneic hematopoietic cell transplant for a myeloid malignancy or was a related donor (not recorded which). Some clones in this sample may be carry-over from other donors' samples.

This clone was seen only a few times. The chain uses TRBV28 and TRBJ1-2; 9 bases agree with TRBD1. V gave up 4 bases and J gave up 8 bases; unmatched junction bases: 2. Germline-derived CDR1 and CDR2 are MDHEN and SYDVKM. The CDR3 contains 12 residues. The chain's CDR3 is CASSSGTGGYTF. Written as DNA, the CDR3 is TGTGCCAGCAGTTCGGGGACAGGGGGCTACACCTTC.

This clone has a single count. The chain uses TRBV19 and TRBJ2-3; D may correspond to TRBD1 or TRBD2 (5 bases each). Trimming removed 5 bases at V and 1 base at J, with 10 bases between. The germline gives CDR1 LNHDA, CDR2 SQIVND (reference sequence). The CDR3 has 14 residues. CDR3 sequence: CASSDQGGTDTQYF. The CDR3 nucleotides are TGTGCCAGTAGTGATCAGGGAGGCACAGATACGCAGTATTTT.